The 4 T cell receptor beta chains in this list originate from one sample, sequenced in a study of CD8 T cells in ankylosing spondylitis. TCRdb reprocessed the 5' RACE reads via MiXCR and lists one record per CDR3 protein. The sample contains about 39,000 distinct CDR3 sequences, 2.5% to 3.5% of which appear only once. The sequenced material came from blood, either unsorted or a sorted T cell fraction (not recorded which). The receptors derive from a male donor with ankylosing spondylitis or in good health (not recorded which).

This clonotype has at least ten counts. The CDR3 loop is CASSVGLRGTDTQYF. The CDR3 DNA sequence: TGTGCCAGCAGCGTAGGACTCAGGGGCACAGATACGCAGTATTTT. J is TRBJ2-3 and V is TRBV9; the D gene is possibly TRBD1 (5 bases). The CDR3 loop spans 15 amino acids. Germline CDR1 is SGDLS and CDR2 is YYNGEE. With 0 bases removed from V and 1 base from J, the gap between germline ends came to 9 bases.

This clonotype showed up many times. DNA of the CDR3: TGTGCCAGCAGCCCCGGGGTCAGCGGGGGATACAATGAGCAGTTCTTC. Protein sequence: CASSPGVSGGYNEQFF. This rearrangement joins TRBV9 to TRBJ2-1; 8 bases fit TRBD2. Germline CDR1 and CDR2: SGDLS and YYNGEE. There are 16 residues in the CDR3. V shed 4 bases, J shed 4 bases, and the junction held 10 bases outside the gene matches.

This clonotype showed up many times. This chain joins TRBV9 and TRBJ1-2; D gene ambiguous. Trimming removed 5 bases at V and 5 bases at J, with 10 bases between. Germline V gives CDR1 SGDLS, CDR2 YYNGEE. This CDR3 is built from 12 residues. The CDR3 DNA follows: TGTGCCAGCAGGAAGGACGTTTATGGCTACACCTTC. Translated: CASRKDVYGYTF.

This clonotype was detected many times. The CDR3 is CASSVALGPTWGNEQFF. The CDR3 DNA sequence: TGTGCCAGCAGCGTAGCGTTAGGGCCGACTTGGGGCAATGAGCAGTTCTTC. The chain links TRBV9 to TRBJ2-1; D ambiguous. CDR1 is SGDLS, CDR2 YYNGEE, per germline. Trimming left V 0 bases short and J 6 bases short, with 19 bases between. The CDR3 contains 17 residues.